This T cell receptor beta chain was sequenced during a study of tumor-infiltrating lymphocytes in primary liver carcinoma. Study as a whole: Both sexes were represented among patients, who were 30 to 69 years old. Regarding the study as a whole: Lower overlap was observed for tumor-adjacent and tumor-blood pairs relative to tumor region pairs.

The researchers produced TCR beta cDNA from approximately 550 ng total RNA with a constant-region primer. Three rounds of nested multiplex PCR with slightly modified ARM-PCR produced TCR beta libraries. Using its own MiXCR run on the multiplex PCR reads, TCRdb lists one record per CDR3 protein. This table holds 90,000 to 150,000 distinct CDR3 sequences, 65% to 75% found once. Co-extraction of RNA and DNA was performed on about 20-32 mg of unsorted bulk tissue. Every patient had chronic HBV infection and was treatment-naive. Details on this clonotype: Its antigen is unknown.

The sequence came from a woman in her sixties or seventies with primary liver carcinoma and hepatitis B virus infection. Material for sequencing was tumor-adjacent normal liver tissue.

The CDR3 loop is CAWSGETQYF. CDR3 nucleotide sequence: TGTGCCTGGAGCGGGGAGACCCAGTACTTC. The gene calls are TRBV30 and TRBJ2-5; D remains ambiguous. Germline-derived CDR1 and CDR2 are GTSNPN and SVGIG (reference sequence). The CDR3 length is 10 residues. V dropped 3 bases and J dropped 5 bases, with 4 bases sitting between them.